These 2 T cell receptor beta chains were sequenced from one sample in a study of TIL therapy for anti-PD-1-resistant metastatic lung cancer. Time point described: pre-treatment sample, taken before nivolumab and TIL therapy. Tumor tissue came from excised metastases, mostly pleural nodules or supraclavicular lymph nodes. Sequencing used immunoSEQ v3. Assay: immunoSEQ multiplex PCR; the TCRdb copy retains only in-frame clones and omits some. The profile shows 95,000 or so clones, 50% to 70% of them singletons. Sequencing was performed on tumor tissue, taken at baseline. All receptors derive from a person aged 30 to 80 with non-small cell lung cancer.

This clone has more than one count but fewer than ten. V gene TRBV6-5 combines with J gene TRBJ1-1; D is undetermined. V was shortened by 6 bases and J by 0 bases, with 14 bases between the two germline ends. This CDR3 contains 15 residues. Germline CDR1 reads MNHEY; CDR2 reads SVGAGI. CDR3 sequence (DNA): TGTGCCAGCAGCCTTCACGGGCTCATGAACACTGAAGCTTTCTTT. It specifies CASSLHGLMNTEAFF.

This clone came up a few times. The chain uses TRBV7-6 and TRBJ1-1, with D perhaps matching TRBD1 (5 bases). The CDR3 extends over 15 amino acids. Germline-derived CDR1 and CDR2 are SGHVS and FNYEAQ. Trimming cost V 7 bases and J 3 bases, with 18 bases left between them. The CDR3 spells CASTVGPREDTEAFF. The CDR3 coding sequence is TGTGCCAGCACCGTAGGGCCCAGGGAGGACACTGAAGCTTTCTTT.